Listed here are 17 T cell receptor beta chains from one sample, sequenced in a study of CD8 T cells in Susac syndrome. The RNA input was about 0.5 to 1 ug, and it was reverse transcribed with random hexamers. TCRdb itself ran the immunoSEQ multiplex PCR reads through MiXCR, one entry per CDR3 protein. The table has roughly 150,000 distinct CDR3 sequences, over 85% seen once; the top ten hold 0.2% to 0.25%. Sequenced sample: CD8+ T cells from PBMCs. The origin of the receptors is a human donor with multiple sclerosis.

The J gene is TRBJ2-7, the V gene TRBV12-3 or TRBV12-4, with D perhaps TRBD1 or TRBD2 (6 bases each). V was shortened by 5 bases and J by 4 bases, with 18 bases between the two germline ends. The length of the CDR3 is 15 residues. The CDR3 here is CASSRSGADGYEQYF. The DNA for the CDR3 is TGTGCCAGCAGTCGATCGGGGGCCGACGGATACGAGCAGTACTTC.

This rearrangement joins TRBV15 to TRBJ2-7; perhaps TRBD2 as D (5 bases). The length of the CDR3 is 15 residues. V lost 0 bases and J 2 bases, leaving 11 bases between the germline ends. Germline V gene data show CDR1 as LNHNV and CDR2 as YYDKDF (reference sequence). The CDR3 region is CATSRDRGWAYEQYF. The DNA of the CDR3 is TGTGCCACCAGCAGAGATCGGGGTTGGGCCTACGAGCAGTACTTC.

The gene calls are TRBV30 and TRBJ2-7; TRBD2 might be the D (6 bases). This CDR3 has 14 amino acids. Trimming left V 7 bases short and J 6 bases short, with 22 bases between. Germline V gene lookup returns CDR1 GTSNPN and CDR2 SVGIG (reference sequence). As DNA, the CDR3 is TGTGCCTACACCTCTGGGAGGAGCCGAAGCGAGCAGTACTTC. As protein: CAYTSGRSRSEQYF.

The chain uses TRBV29-1 and TRBJ2-5, with a possible D match to TRBD2 (6 bases). The CDR3 spans 14 residues. V dropped 2 bases and J dropped 5 bases, with 15 bases sitting between them. Germline V gene data show CDR1 as SQVTM and CDR2 as ANQGSEA. CDR3 residues: CSVERRGGRETQYF. The DNA of the CDR3 is TGCAGCGTTGAACGACGGGGAGGTCGGGAGACCCAGTACTTC.

V is TRBV15 and J is TRBJ1-1; D gene unclear. The CDR3 is 15 amino acids. Germline assignment: CDR1 LNHNV and CDR2 YYDKDF (reference sequence). V was cut by 0 bases and J by 0 bases, with 8 bases left in between. CDR3 in amino acids: CATSRDRIMNTEAFF. In DNA form, the CDR3 reads TGTGCCACCAGCAGAGATAGAATAATGAACACTGAAGCTTTCTTT.

The CDR3 bases are TGCGCCAGCAGCCCAAGGAGGGGGAGCTCCTACAATGAGCAGTTCTTC. Residues: CASSPRRGSSYNEQFF. This chain links TRBV4-3 with TRBJ2-1; TRBD1 or TRBD2 may be the D gene (6 bases each). Germline V gene lookup returns CDR1 LGHNA and CDR2 YSLEER. This CDR3 is 16 amino acids long. With 4 bases removed from V and 0 bases from J, the gap between germline ends came to 13 bases.

This chain links TRBV12-3 or TRBV12-4 with TRBJ1-1; no firm D call. Trimming pared 5 bases from V and 1 base from J, leaving 8 bases between. The CDR3 has 13 amino acids. Here the CDR3 reads CASSIAWNTEAFF. The CDR3 region has the DNA TGTGCCAGCAGTATTGCCTGGAACACTGAAGCTTTCTTT.

This sequence joins TRBV20-1 and TRBJ1-2; no reliable D call. Looked up from germline, CDR1 is DFQATT and CDR2 is SNEGSKA (reference sequence). CDR3 size: 11 residues. As DNA, the CDR3 is TGCACCGTCACCTTTTGGGCCGGCTACACCTTC. The encoded protein is CTVTFWAGYTF.

J is TRBJ2-5 and V is TRBV28; TRBD1 is a possible D gene (6 bases). CDR1 is MDHEN and CDR2 is SYDVKM in the germline V gene. V was pared by 2 bases and J by 5 bases, with 12 bases between. The CDR3 consists of 14 residues. The CDR3 region has the DNA TGTGCCAGCAGTTTAATGGGGGCAAAGGAGACCCAGTACTTC. This sequence encodes CASSLMGAKETQYF.

This clonotype was found a few times. This chain joins TRBV27 and TRBJ2-7; 7 nucleotides match TRBD1. Germline CDR1 is MNHEY and CDR2 is SMNVEV (reference sequence). This CDR3 is 13 amino acids long. Germline trimming cut 1 base from V and 4 bases from J; bases unmatched to any gene: 1. CDR3 region: CASSLLGQYEQYF. In DNA, the CDR3 is TGTGCCAGCAGTTTATTGGGACAGTACGAGCAGTACTTC.

The CDR3 region has the DNA TGTGCCAGCACCCTGGGACAGCGAGATTCACCCCTCCACTTT. Translation gives CASTLGQRDSPLHF. The V call is TRBV2, the J call TRBJ1-6; TRBD1 matches at 7 bases. Germline trimming cut 7 bases from V and 8 bases from J; bases unmatched to any gene: 8. The CDR3 totals 14 residues. CDR1 and CDR2 (germline): SNHLY, FYNNEI. Combining the CDR3 with reference TRBV2 and TRBJ1-6 gives the whole variable domain EPEVTQTPSHQVTQMGQEVILRCVPISNHLYFYWYRQILGQKVEFLVSFYNNEISEKSEIFDDQFSVERPDGSNFTLKIRSTKLEDSAMYFCASTLGQRDSPLHFGNGTRLTVT.

The rearrangement uses TRBV29-1 and TRBJ1-1; 9 bases are a match to TRBD1. Germline CDR1 is SQVTM and CDR2 is ANQGSEA. The CDR3 spans 14 residues. V lost 4 bases and J lost 1; bases outside the gene matches: 4. CDR3 region: CSVVRQGGNTEAFF. For the CDR3, the DNA is TGCAGCGTTGTGAGACAGGGGGGGAACACTGAAGCTTTCTTT.

This chain joins TRBV25-1 and TRBJ2-7; tentatively, D is TRBD2 (5 bases). The ends were cut back, 2 bases at V and 2 bases at J, with 10 bases in the middle. Germline V gene data show CDR1 as MGHDK and CDR2 as SYGVNS. The length of the CDR3 is 14 residues. Here the CDR3 reads CASSEGLLTYEQYF. As DNA, the CDR3 is TGTGCCAGCAGTGAAGGACTTTTAACCTACGAGCAGTACTTC.

V and J are TRBV2 and TRBJ1-6; D is undetermined. Germline CDR1 and CDR2: SNHLY and FYNNEI. V shed 8 bases and J shed 9 bases, with 17 bases lying between them. This CDR3 is built from 14 residues. The CDR3 reads CASLLSLGSSPLHF. DNA of the CDR3: TGTGCCAGCCTTCTCAGTTTAGGGAGTTCACCCCTCCACTTT.

The chain employs TRBV7-8 and TRBJ2-7; D is unresolved. CDR1 SGHVS and CDR2 FQNEAQ come from the germline V gene. V was clipped by 2 bases and J by 1 base, with 12 bases between them. CDR3 length equals 15 residues. In DNA, the CDR3 is TGTGCCAGCAGCTTAAGCGCCGACCGATCCTACGAGCAGTACTTC. This translates into CASSLSADRSYEQYF. Drawing the rest from reference TRBV7-8 and TRBJ2-7, the complete variable domain is GAGVSQSPRYKVAKRGQDVALRCDPISGHVSLFWYQQALGQGPEFLTYFQNEAQLDKSGLPSDRFFAERPEGSVSTLKIQRTQQEDSAVYLCASSLSADRSYEQYFGPGTRLTVT.

V is TRBV12-3 or TRBV12-4 and J is TRBJ2-3; TRBD2 agrees at 10 bases. This CDR3 is 15 amino acids long. Unmatched junction bases numbered 13, after V lost 10 bases and J lost 6 bases. CDR3 in DNA: TGTGCCATCACCAATGGGCTAGCGGGGGCGGATACGCAGTATTTT. The encoded protein is CAITNGLAGADTQYF.

This chain connects TRBV20-1 to TRBJ2-1; maybe TRBD2 (6 bases). This CDR3 spans 14 amino acids. The V gene's germline CDR1 is DFQATT and CDR2 SNEGSKA (reference sequence). V shed 0 bases and J shed 6 bases, with 12 bases lying between them. DNA of the CDR3: TGCAGTGCTAGAGACAACGGCGGGACCAATGAGCAGTTCTTC. It encodes CSARDNGGTNEQFF.